These 10 T cell receptor beta chains share one sample of origin, sequenced in a study of cytomegalovirus exposure and HLA in healthy donors. TCRdb keeps only in-frame clones here, not all; method: immunoSEQ multiplex PCR. There are about 150,000 clones in the sample; roughly 89% occur only once, and 9% lies in the top ten. Material: PBMCs. The receptors were sampled from a woman aged 18-35 years in good health and CMV-seropositive.

The rearrangement joins TRBV19 to TRBJ1-1; 7 positions agree with TRBD1. Germline values: CDR1 LNHDA, CDR2 SQIVND (reference sequence). After removal of 3 bases from V and 6 bases from J, the junction contained 4 bases not matched to a gene. This CDR3 is built from 13 residues. The CDR3 DNA is TGTGCCAGTAGTATTGTGACAGGGTCTGAAGCTTTCTTT. Protein: CASSIVTGSEAFF.

The J gene is TRBJ2-1, the V gene TRBV4-1, with 8 bases that match TRBD2. V was pared by 4 bases and J by 6 bases, with 5 bases of the junction left unmatched. The CDR3 is 14 amino acids. CDR1 and CDR2 (germline): MGHRA, YSYEKL. CDR3 sequence reads: CASSRGLAGNEQFF. The CDR3 DNA is TGCGCCAGCAGCCGTGGACTAGCTGGCAATGAGCAGTTCTTC.

The chain joins TRBV28 to TRBJ2-1, with 10 bases fitting TRBD2. Germline CDR1 MDHEN, CDR2 SYDVKM. The CDR3 contains 15 residues. Losses at the gene ends were 1 base for V and 5 bases for J; bases not matched to a gene: 2. The CDR3: CASSLSSGGNNEQFF. In DNA, the CDR3 is TGTGCCAGCAGTTTATCTAGCGGGGGCAACAATGAGCAGTTCTTC.

J is TRBJ1-1 and V is TRBV28; possibly TRBD1 for D (6 bases). V was trimmed by 7 bases and J by 5 bases, leaving 23 bases between them. There are 16 residues in the CDR3. Germline values: CDR1 MDHEN, CDR2 SYDVKM. Written as DNA, the CDR3 is TGTGCCAGCAATGGGTTTTCGATGGGGGCAGGTACTGAAGCTTTCTTT. Translating gives CASNGFSMGAGTEAFF. Supplemented by reference TRBV28 and TRBJ1-1, the full variable domain reads DVKVTQSSRYLVKRTGEKVFLECVQDMDHENMFWYRQDPGLGLRLIYFSYDVKMKEKGDIPEGYSVSREKKERFSLILESASTNQTSMYLCASNGFSMGAGTEAFFGQGTRLTVV.

This chain joins TRBV7-9 and TRBJ2-5, with D uncertain. Germline V gene data show CDR1 as SEHNR and CDR2 as FQNEAQ (reference sequence). The CDR3 contains 12 residues. Trimming removed 3 bases from V and 1 base from J, with 3 bases in between. CDR3 DNA: TGTGCCAGCAGCTTCAGCCAAGAGACCCAGTACTTC. Amino acids: CASSFSQETQYF.

This clone showed up just once. The chain carries TRBV7-2 and TRBJ2-5, with 13 positions matching TRBD2. Germline V CDR1 and CDR2: SGHTA, FQGNSA. There are 16 residues in the CDR3. The V and J ends lost 1 base and 3 bases, in that order; junction bases with no gene match: 2. In DNA, the CDR3 is TGTGCCAGCAGCTTAGTAGGGACTAGCGGGGAAGAGACCCAGTACTTC. Its translation is CASSLVGTSGEETQYF.

The CDR3 protein is CASSLTEADTQYF. The CDR3 coding sequence is TGTGCCAGCAGCCTAACGGAGGCAGATACGCAGTATTTT. The chain recombines TRBV7-6 with TRBJ2-3; possibly TRBD2 for D (5 bases). V shed 5 bases and J shed 4 bases, with 10 bases lying between them. Germline lookup yields CDR1 SGHVS and CDR2 FNYEAQ. This CDR3 is built from 13 residues.

The V gene is TRBV18, the J gene TRBJ1-5, with D possibly being TRBD1 (5 bases). CDR3 length: 15 residues. Trimming stripped 2 bases from V and 2 bases from J, with 10 bases between. Germline CDR1 and CDR2: KGHSH and LQKENI. CDR3 in amino acids: CASSPGAAGNQPQHF. CDR3 DNA sequence: TGTGCCAGCTCACCAGGGGCGGCGGGCAATCAGCCCCAGCATTTT.

The V call is TRBV7-9, the J call TRBJ2-1; TRBD2 agrees at 9 bases. Germline V gene lookup returns CDR1 SEHNR and CDR2 FQNEAQ (reference sequence). The length of the CDR3 is 16 residues. V gave up 0 bases and J gave up 9 bases; unmatched junction bases: 9. As DNA, the CDR3 is TGTGCCAGCAGCTTAGCGCGGCGGGGGGGCCTAGGTGAGCAGTTCTTC. As protein: CASSLARRGGLGEQFF.

The chain uses TRBV7-9 and TRBJ1-4; TRBD1 agrees at 9 bases. CDR3 length: 16 residues. Germline V gives CDR1 SEHNR, CDR2 FQNEAQ (reference sequence). The J segment lost 8 bases and the V segment lost 2 bases, leaving 9 bases of the junction unmatched. The CDR3 DNA follows: TGTGCCAGCAGCTTAACCGGGACAGGGCGAGGAGAAAAACTGTTTTTT. Its translation is CASSLTGTGRGEKLFF.